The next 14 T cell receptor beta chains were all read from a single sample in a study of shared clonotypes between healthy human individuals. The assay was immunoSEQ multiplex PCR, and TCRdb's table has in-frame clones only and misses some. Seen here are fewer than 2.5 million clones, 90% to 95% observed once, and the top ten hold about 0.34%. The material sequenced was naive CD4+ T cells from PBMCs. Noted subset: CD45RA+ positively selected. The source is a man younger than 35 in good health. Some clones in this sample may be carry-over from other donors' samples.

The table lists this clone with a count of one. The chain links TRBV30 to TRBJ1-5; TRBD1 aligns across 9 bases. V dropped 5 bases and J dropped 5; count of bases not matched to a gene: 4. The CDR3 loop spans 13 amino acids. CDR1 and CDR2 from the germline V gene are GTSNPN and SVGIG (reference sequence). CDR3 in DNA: TGTGCCTGGTGTACAGGGGGCCATCAGCCCCAGCATTTT. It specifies CAWCTGGHQPQHF.

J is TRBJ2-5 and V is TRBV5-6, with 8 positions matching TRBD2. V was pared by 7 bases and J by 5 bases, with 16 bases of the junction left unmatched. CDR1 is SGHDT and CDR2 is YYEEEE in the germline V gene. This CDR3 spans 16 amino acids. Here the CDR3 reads CASLRAGAVTAETQYF. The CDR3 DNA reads TGTGCCAGCTTGCGAGCGGGAGCCGTCACGGCGGAGACCCAGTACTTC.

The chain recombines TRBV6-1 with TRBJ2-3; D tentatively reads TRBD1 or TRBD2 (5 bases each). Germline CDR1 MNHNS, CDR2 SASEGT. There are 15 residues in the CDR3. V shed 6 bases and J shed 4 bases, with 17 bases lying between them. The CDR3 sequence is CASRDVSVGADTQYF. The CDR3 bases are TGTGCCAGCAGGGACGTGAGTGTGGGGGCAGATACGCAGTATTTT.

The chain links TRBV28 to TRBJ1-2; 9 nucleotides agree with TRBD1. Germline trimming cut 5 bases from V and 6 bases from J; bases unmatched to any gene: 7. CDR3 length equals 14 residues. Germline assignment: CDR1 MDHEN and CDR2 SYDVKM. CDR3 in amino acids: CASSRRDRADGYTF. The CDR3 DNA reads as TGTGCCAGCAGTAGACGGGACAGGGCAGATGGCTACACCTTC.

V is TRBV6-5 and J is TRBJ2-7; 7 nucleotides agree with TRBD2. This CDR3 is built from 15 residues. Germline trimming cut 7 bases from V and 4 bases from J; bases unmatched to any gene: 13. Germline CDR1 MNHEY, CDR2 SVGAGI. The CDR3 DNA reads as TGTGCCAGCAAAGTTAGCTGGACTAGTGAGTACGAGCAGTACTTC. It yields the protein CASKVSWTSEYEQYF.

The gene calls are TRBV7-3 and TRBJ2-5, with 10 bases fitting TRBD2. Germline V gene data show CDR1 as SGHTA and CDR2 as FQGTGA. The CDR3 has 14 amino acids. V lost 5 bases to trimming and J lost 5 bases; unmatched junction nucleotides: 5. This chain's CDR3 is CASSARTSGETQYF. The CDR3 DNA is TGTGCCAGCAGCGCCAGGACTAGCGGCGAGACCCAGTACTTC.

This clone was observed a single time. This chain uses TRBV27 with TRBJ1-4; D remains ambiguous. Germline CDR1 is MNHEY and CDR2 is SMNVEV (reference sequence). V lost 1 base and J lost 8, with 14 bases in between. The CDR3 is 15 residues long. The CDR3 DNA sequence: TGTGCCAGCAGTTTATTTCGCGGCGGTGAGGAAAAACTGTTTTTT. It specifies CASSLFRGGEEKLFF.

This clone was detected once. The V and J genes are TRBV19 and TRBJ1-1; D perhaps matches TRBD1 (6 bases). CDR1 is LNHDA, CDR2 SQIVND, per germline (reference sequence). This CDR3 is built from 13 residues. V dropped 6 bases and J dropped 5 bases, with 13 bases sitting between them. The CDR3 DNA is TGTGCCAGTAGCTCCAGGGGAAGGACTGAAGCTTTCTTT. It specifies CASSSRGRTEAFF. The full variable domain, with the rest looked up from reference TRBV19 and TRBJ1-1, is DGGITQSPKYLFRKEGQNVTLSCEQNLNHDAMYWYRQDPGQGLRLIYYSQIVNDFQKGDIAEGYSVSREKKESFPLTVTSAQKNPTAFYLCASSSRGRTEAFFGQGTRLTVV.

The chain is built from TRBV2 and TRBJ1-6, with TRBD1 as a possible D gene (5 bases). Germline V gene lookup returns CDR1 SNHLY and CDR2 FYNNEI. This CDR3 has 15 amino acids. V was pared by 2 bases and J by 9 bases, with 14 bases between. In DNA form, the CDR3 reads TGTGCCAGCAGTGAAACTCGGGGGATCGGTTCACCCCTCCACTTT. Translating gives CASSETRGIGSPLHF.

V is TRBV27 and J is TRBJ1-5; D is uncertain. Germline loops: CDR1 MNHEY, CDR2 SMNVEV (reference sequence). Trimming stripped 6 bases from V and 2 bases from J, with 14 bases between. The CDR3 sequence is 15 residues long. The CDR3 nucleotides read TGTGCCAGCAGCAGTCGGGGTTGGGGCAATCAGCCCCAGCATTTT. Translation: CASSSRGWGNQPQHF.

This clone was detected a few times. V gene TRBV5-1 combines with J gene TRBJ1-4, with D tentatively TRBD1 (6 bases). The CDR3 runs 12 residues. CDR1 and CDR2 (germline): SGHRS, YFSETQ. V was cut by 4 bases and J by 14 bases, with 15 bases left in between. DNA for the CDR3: TGCGCCAGCAGCCTTTTAGGGGGAGCTCTGTTTTTT. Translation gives CASSLLGGALFF. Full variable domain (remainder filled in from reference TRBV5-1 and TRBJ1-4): KAGVTQTPRYLIKTRGQQVTLSCSPISGHRSVSWYQQTPGQGLQFLFEYFSETQRNKGNFPGRFSGRQFSNSRSEMNVSTLELGDSALYLCASSLLGGALFFGSGTQLSVL.

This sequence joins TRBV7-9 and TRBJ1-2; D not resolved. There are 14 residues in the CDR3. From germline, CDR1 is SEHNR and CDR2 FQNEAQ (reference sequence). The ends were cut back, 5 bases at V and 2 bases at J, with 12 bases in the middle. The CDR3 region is CASSTRAGNYGYTF. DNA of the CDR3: TGTGCCAGCAGCACCCGAGCGGGAAACTATGGCTACACCTTC.

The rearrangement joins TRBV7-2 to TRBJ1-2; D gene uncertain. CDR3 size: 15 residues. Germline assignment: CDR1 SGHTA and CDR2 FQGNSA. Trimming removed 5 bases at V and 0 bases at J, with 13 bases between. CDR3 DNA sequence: TGTGCCAGCAGCCCGCACAAGGCCGCTAACTATGGCTACACCTTC. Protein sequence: CASSPHKAANYGYTF.

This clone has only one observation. The CDR3 coding sequence is TGTGCCAGCTCATCCGAGGTCACAGATACGCAGTATTTT. It encodes CASSSEVTDTQYF. This chain connects TRBV18 to TRBJ2-3; D unclear. CDR1 and CDR2 (germline): KGHSH, LQKENI. The CDR3 consists of 13 residues. V gave up 5 bases and J gave up 2 bases, with 8 bases separating them.